This TCR beta chain stems from a study of blood T cell repertoires in COVID-19. Here immunoSEQ multiplex PCR was the method, and the copy in TCRdb shows in-frame clones only, minus some. Of under 250,000 clones listed, 84% are singletons. The TCR comes from a woman aged 35 to 49 who had recovered from COVID-19. Sequenced sample: peripheral blood.

The CDR3 is CASSQDSLTSGVGDTQYF. The CDR3, as DNA: TGTGCCAGCAGCCAAGATTCCTTGACTAGCGGGGTGGGAGATACGCAGTATTTT. V is TRBV4-2 and J is TRBJ2-3; 11 bases line up with TRBD2. The CDR3 sequence is 18 residues long. Germline CDR1 LGHNA, CDR2 YNFKEQ. The V and J ends lost 0 bases and 5 bases, in that order; junction bases with no gene match: 10.